The 20 T cell receptor beta chains below all came from one sample that was sequenced in a study of siplizumab effects on memory and regulatory T cells. Method: immunoSEQ multiplex PCR; TCRdb's copy keeps in-frame clones and lacks some. The sample lists approximately 94,000 clones, less than 95% occurring once. The material sequenced was non-Treg CD4+ T cells sorted from blood. All receptors come from a human donor in good health.

V is TRBV20-1 and J is TRBJ1-3, with D unclear. Germline CDR1 is DFQATT and CDR2 is SNEGSKA (reference sequence). The CDR3 has 11 residues. Trimming removed 7 bases from V and 1 base from J, with 5 bases in between. Here the CDR3 reads CSVLSGNTIYF. For the CDR3, the DNA is TGCAGTGTACTTTCTGGAAACACCATATATTTT.

The genes are TRBV11-2 and TRBJ2-7; maybe TRBD2 (6 bases). This CDR3 contains 12 residues. V gave up 6 bases and J gave up 5 bases, with 11 bases separating them. CDR1 is SGHAT and CDR2 is FQNNGV in the germline V gene. The CDR3 nucleotides are TGTGCCAGCAGTGCAGCGGGTAACGAGCAGTACTTC. Encoded protein: CASSAAGNEQYF.

This chain uses TRBV4-2 with TRBJ2-7; possible D gene TRBD1, 6 bases. The CDR3 has 15 amino acids. In germline, CDR1 is LGHNA, CDR2 YNFKEQ. The ends were cut back, 4 bases at V and 1 base at J, with 14 bases in the middle. The CDR3 coding sequence is TGTGCCAGCAGCCCCCAGGGGTCTGCTTCCTACGAGCAGTACTTC. Its translation: CASSPQGSASYEQYF.

V and J are TRBV5-3 and TRBJ2-5; D gene unclear. TRBV5-3 is treated as an ORF (open reading frame) with a function not yet certain. The V end was cut by 1 base, the J end by 5 bases, with 18 bases between. The CDR3 contains 16 residues. Here the CDR3 reads CARSLLSRVIWETQYF. The DNA for the CDR3 is TGTGCCAGAAGCTTGTTGTCAAGGGTGATCTGGGAGACCCAGTACTTC.

The chain couples TRBV10-1 to TRBJ1-4; a weak D match, TRBD1 (5 bases). Per the germline V gene, CDR1 is WNHNN and CDR2 is SYGVQD (reference sequence). The CDR3 covers 16 residues. Trimming took 7 bases from V and 3 from J, leaving 18 bases between them. The CDR3 DNA reads as TGCGCCAGCAAAAAGCAGGGCCAGGCCCCTAATGAAAAACTGTTTTTT. Protein: CASKKQGQAPNEKLFF.

The chain has TRBV15 and TRBJ2-7; unclear D gene. The CDR3 totals 15 residues. Germline V lookup: CDR1 LNHNV, CDR2 YYDKDF (reference sequence). V was shortened by 1 base and J by 5 bases, with 15 bases between the two germline ends. The CDR3 DNA reads as TGTGCCACCAGCAGAGTGGGAACGGCAGGAAACGAGCAGTACTTC. Residues: CATSRVGTAGNEQYF.

The rearrangement uses TRBV6-5 and TRBJ2-7; TRBD2 aligns across 11 bases. Germline lookup yields CDR1 MNHEY and CDR2 SVGAGI. The CDR3 has 14 residues. J was trimmed by 1 base and V by 8 bases; bases with no gene match: 4. The CDR3, as DNA: TGTGCCAGCGGACTAGCGGGCCCTTCCTACGAGCAGTACTTC. Its protein product is CASGLAGPSYEQYF.

The sample holds one count of this clone. V usage is TRBV6-5 and J usage is TRBJ2-3; D unclear. The V gene's germline CDR1 is MNHEY and CDR2 SVGAGI. This CDR3 spans 13 amino acids. V was shortened by 7 bases and J by 1 base, with 9 bases between the two germline ends. The CDR3 here is CASTAPGTDTQYF. In DNA, the CDR3 is TGTGCCAGCACGGCTCCCGGCACAGATACGCAGTATTTT.

The gene calls are TRBV2 and TRBJ1-6, with unresolved D. Trimming shortened V by 6 bases and J by 6 bases, and 12 bases separated the two germline ends. The CDR3 is 14 residues long. The germline V gene has CDR1 SNHLY and CDR2 FYNNEI. In DNA, the CDR3 is TGTGCCAGCAGAGTGAGGCATATTAATTCACCCCTCCACTTT. Encoded protein: CASRVRHINSPLHF.

The V call is TRBV28, the J call TRBJ1-1; D uncertain. The CDR3 totals 16 residues. From germline, CDR1 is MDHEN and CDR2 SYDVKM. The V end was cut by 1 base, the J end by 1 base, with 13 bases between. The CDR3 DNA is TGTGCCAGCAGTTTATCCCCACGGAGGAGGAACACTGAAGCTTTCTTT. It is translated as CASSLSPRRRNTEAFF. Full variable domain (rest looked up from reference TRBV28 and TRBJ1-1): DVKVTQSSRYLVKRTGEKVFLECVQDMDHENMFWYRQDPGLGLRLIYFSYDVKMKEKGDIPEGYSVSREKKERFSLILESASTNQTSMYLCASSLSPRRRNTEAFFGQGTRLTVV.

This sequence joins TRBV11-2 and TRBJ2-2, with D perhaps matching TRBD2 (5 bases). The V gene lost 5 bases and the J gene lost 0 bases, with 16 bases spanning the gap. CDR3 length equals 17 residues. Germline V gene lookup returns CDR1 SGHAT and CDR2 FQNNGV. For the CDR3, the DNA is TGTGCCAGCAGCCATAAGCGAGGGAGTACGAACACCGGGGAGCTGTTTTTT. Translation: CASSHKRGSTNTGELFF. The full variable domain, completed using reference TRBV11-2 and TRBJ2-2, is EAGVAQSPRYKIIEKRQSVAFWCNPISGHATLYWYQQILGQGPKLLIQFQNNGVVDDSQLPKDRFSAERLKGVDSTLKIQPAKLEDSAVYLCASSHKRGSTNTGELFFGEGSRLTVL.

This clone was observed once. The chain is built from TRBV4-1 and TRBJ2-1, with TRBD1 matching 8 bases. The CDR3 totals 14 residues. Per the germline V gene, CDR1 is MGHRA and CDR2 is YSYEKL. Trimming took 5 bases from V and 8 from J; bases not matched to a gene: 8. In DNA, the CDR3 is TGCGCCAGCAGCTTTACTGACAGGGGCTATGAGCAGTTCTTC. Amino acids: CASSFTDRGYEQFF.

V and J are TRBV14 and TRBJ2-7; D unclear. Germline V gives CDR1 SGHDN, CDR2 FVKESK. Trimming left V 6 bases short and J 2 bases short, with 11 bases between. The CDR3 has 13 residues. The CDR3 bases are TGTGCCAGCAGATTAACCGGTACCTACGAGCAGTACTTC. Encoded protein: CASRLTGTYEQYF.

J is TRBJ1-6 and V is TRBV6-6; TRBD1 matches 8 bases. J gave up 10 bases and V 6 bases, and 11 bases lay outside the gene matches. CDR3 length: 15 residues. Germline values: CDR1 MNHNY, CDR2 SVGAGI (reference sequence). CDR3 residues: CASSDRGAQLSPLHF. The CDR3 DNA follows: TGTGCCAGCAGCGACAGGGGAGCCCAATTATCACCCCTCCACTTT.

The chain has TRBV2 and TRBJ2-7; 12 bases agree with TRBD2. Germline CDR1 is SNHLY and CDR2 is FYNNEI. V gave up 3 bases and J gave up 6 bases; unmatched junction bases: 3. CDR3 size: 14 residues. CDR3 protein: CASSETSGSGEQYF. DNA of the CDR3: TGTGCCAGCAGTGAGACTAGCGGGAGTGGCGAGCAGTACTTC.

The rearrangement joins TRBV7-2 to TRBJ2-1; D is unresolved. The CDR3 is 14 residues long. Looked up from germline, CDR1 is SGHTA and CDR2 is FQGNSA. V was trimmed by 5 bases and J by 8 bases, leaving 16 bases between them. CDR3 protein: CASSPPGRHHEQFF. CDR3 DNA: TGTGCCAGCAGCCCCCCCGGCAGACATCATGAGCAGTTCTTC.

The chain joins TRBV5-1 to TRBJ2-7, with D possibly TRBD2 on 5 matching bases. The V end lost 0 bases, the J end lost 5 bases, and 12 bases lay between the germline ends. The CDR3 contains 14 residues. Germline loops: CDR1 SGHRS, CDR2 YFSETQ. The chain's CDR3 is CASSLAFPGNEQYF. The CDR3 DNA reads as TGCGCCAGCAGCTTGGCCTTTCCCGGGAACGAGCAGTACTTC.

CDR3 in amino acids: CSVEAQDMNTEAFF. The DNA of the CDR3 is TGCAGCGTTGAAGCACAGGACATGAACACTGAAGCTTTCTTT. The V gene is TRBV29-1, the J gene TRBJ1-1; perhaps TRBD1 as D (5 bases). The germline gives CDR1 SQVTM, CDR2 ANQGSEA. Deletions cut 1 base from V and 0 bases from J, with 9 bases between. The CDR3 covers 14 residues.

The V and J genes are TRBV28 and TRBJ1-5; D is possibly TRBD1 (6 bases). The CDR3 runs to 16 residues. The V end was cut by 6 bases, the J end by 1 base, with 16 bases between. Looked up from germline, CDR1 is MDHEN and CDR2 is SYDVKM. CDR3 nucleotides: TGTGCCAGCAGCCTACCGACAGGCAGGAGCAATCAGCCCCAGCATTTT. Protein product: CASSLPTGRSNQPQHF.

The chain joins TRBV25-1 to TRBJ2-7, with TRBD1 identical over 8 bases. The trim removed 8 bases at V and 5 bases at J, leaving 11 bases unmatched. The CDR3 loop spans 14 amino acids. Germline V gene lookup returns CDR1 MGHDK and CDR2 SYGVNS. This CDR3 is CASRTGPLENEQYF. The CDR3 DNA follows: TGTGCCAGCCGGACAGGGCCTCTCGAGAACGAGCAGTACTTC.